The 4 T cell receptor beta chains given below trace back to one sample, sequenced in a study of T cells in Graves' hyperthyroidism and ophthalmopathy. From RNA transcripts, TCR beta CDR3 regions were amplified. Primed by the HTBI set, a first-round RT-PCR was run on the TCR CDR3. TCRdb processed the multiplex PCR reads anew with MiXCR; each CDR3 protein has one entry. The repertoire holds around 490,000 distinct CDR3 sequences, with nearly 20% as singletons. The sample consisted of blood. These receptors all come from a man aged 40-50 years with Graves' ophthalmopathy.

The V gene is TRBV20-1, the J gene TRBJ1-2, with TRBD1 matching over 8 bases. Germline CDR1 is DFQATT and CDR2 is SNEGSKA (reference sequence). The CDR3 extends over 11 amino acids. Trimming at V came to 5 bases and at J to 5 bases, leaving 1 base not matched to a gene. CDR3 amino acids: CSARTGYGYTF. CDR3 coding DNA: TGCAGTGCTCGGACAGGGTATGGCTACACCTTC.

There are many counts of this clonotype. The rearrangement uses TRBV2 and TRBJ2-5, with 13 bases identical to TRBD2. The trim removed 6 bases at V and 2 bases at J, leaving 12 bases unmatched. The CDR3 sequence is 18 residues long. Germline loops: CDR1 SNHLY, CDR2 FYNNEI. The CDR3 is CASSETSGGPYAQETQYF. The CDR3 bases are TGTGCCAGCAGCGAGACTAGCGGGGGGCCGTACGCGCAAGAGACCCAGTACTTC. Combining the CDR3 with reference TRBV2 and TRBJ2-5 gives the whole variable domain EPEVTQTPSHQVTQMGQEVILRCVPISNHLYFYWYRQILGQKVEFLVSFYNNEISEKSEIFDDQFSVERPDGSNFTLKIRSTKLEDSAMYFCASSETSGGPYAQETQYFGPGTRLLVL.

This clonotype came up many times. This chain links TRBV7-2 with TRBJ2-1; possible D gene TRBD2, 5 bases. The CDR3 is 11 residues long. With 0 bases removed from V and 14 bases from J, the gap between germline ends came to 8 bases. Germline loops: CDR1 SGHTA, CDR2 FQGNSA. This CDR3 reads CASSLASEKFF. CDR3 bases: TGTGCCAGCAGCTTAGCTAGCGAGAAGTTCTTC.

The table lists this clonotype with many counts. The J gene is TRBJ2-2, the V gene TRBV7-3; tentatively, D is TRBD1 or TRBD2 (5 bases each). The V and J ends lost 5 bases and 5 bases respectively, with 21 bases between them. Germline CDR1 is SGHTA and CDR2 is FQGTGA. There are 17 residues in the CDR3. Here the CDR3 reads CASSPGSGKGKTGELFF. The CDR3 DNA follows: TGTGCCAGCAGCCCGGGGAGTGGAAAGGGGAAAACCGGGGAGCTGTTTTTT.